Listed below are T cell receptor beta chains from one sample, sequenced in a study of blood T cells in healthy people across ages. Each CDR3 protein is one row after TCRdb ran MiXCR on the 5' RACE reads. The sample holds some 940,000 distinct CDR3 sequences; about 27% are singletons and the top ten take about 9.4%. The data also belong to a second study, concerning T cells of mothers and their children.

Material: blood. The receptor source for this set is a woman between 40 and 55 years old in good health. CDR3s leave out the opening cysteine and the closing phenylalanine or tryptophan. The order of the fields is J gene, V gene, CDR3 protein.

J: TRBJ1-1; V: TRBV7-3; CDR3: ASSFQGFTEAF
J: TRBJ1-5; V: TRBV9; CDR3: ASSGTGTPGQPQH
J: TRBJ2-7; V: TRBV5-1; CDR3: ASSSLDWGASYEQY
J: TRBJ2-7; V: TRBV7-6; CDR3: ASSLGLAGKSGEQY
J: TRBJ2-3; V: TRBV14; CDR3: ASRAGCVDTQY
J: TRBJ2-3; V: TRBV12-3/TRBV12-4; CDR3: VSTLGQGGDTQY
J: TRBJ2-1; V: TRBV12-3/TRBV12-4; CDR3: ASRPTAGGFNEQF
J: TRBJ2-7; V: TRBV4-1; CDR3: ASSLPNLGTGGYEQY
J: TRBJ1-5; V: TRBV27; CDR3: ASSSLGTVLQPQH
J: TRBJ2-5; V: TRBV20-1; CDR3: CARVRETQY
J: TRBJ1-2; V: TRBV20-1; CDR3: SARSRGSANYGYT
J: TRBJ2-1; V: TRBV7-3; CDR3: ASSPLTGTGGQIEQF
J: TRBJ1-2; V: TRBV20-1; CDR3: SARGFGTGGDLNYGYT
J: TRBJ2-3; V: TRBV6-1; CDR3: ASRIPDFVTDTQY
J: TRBJ1-2; V: TRBV5-4; CDR3: VSSSYIGYKEDGYT
J: TRBJ2-3; V: TRBV20-1; CDR3: SAAKTSGYTDTQY
J: TRBJ2-3; V: TRBV4-3; CDR3: ASSQDGRGRDTQY
J: TRBJ2-7; V: TRBV5-1; CDR3: ASSSAGDGTYEQY
J: TRBJ2-7; V: TRBV3-1; CDR3: ASSPRDRGAYEQY
J: TRBJ2-7; V: TRBV5-6; CDR3: ASSYPGLLYEQY
J: TRBJ1-3; V: TRBV20-1; CDR3: SANPTGNSGNTIY
J: TRBJ2-7; V: TRBV30; CDR3: AWSGVGTPHEQY
J: TRBJ2-2; V: TRBV11-1; CDR3: ASSLKGGYTGELF
J: TRBJ1-2; V: TRBV4-3; CDR3: ASSQDTDSPNYGYT
J: TRBJ1-5; V: TRBV20-1; CDR3: SALVWGQASNQPQH
J: TRBJ1-2; V: TRBV4-2; CDR3: ASSQDRGQLYGYT
J: TRBJ1-2; V: TRBV5-4; CDR3: ASSLGLLTGGHGYT
J: TRBJ1-2; V: TRBV4-1; CDR3: ASSQHLGTGGDGYT
J: TRBJ2-7; V: TRBV4-3; CDR3: ASSQARTRKTYEQY
J: TRBJ2-7; V: TRBV3-1; CDR3: ASSRSGLANEQY
J: TRBJ2-7; V: TRBV12-5; CDR3: ASGLGDRDEQY
J: TRBJ2-1; V: TRBV27; CDR3: ASSPSWGTRNEQF
J: TRBJ2-3; V: TRBV9; CDR3: ASSPELSDSRLRDTQY
J: TRBJ1-5; V: TRBV20-1; CDR3: SARGDRGGNQPQH
J: TRBJ2-5; V: TRBV18; CDR3: ASSPLVANSGGQETQY
J: TRBJ1-2; V: TRBV20-1; CDR3: SARGQGLGYT
J: TRBJ2-7; V: TRBV28; CDR3: ASSLTGVNCEQY
J: TRBJ1-2; V: TRBV6-5; CDR3: ASSQPTTGGGYT
J: TRBJ2-6; V: TRBV30; CDR3: AWSWGTGANVLT
J: TRBJ1-1; V: TRBV7-9; CDR3: AGSQTGGTEAF
J: TRBJ2-1; V: TRBV12-3/TRBV12-4; CDR3: ASSSTGGPILTYNEQF
J: TRBJ2-7; V: TRBV4-1; CDR3: ASSLGTGGRYEQY
J: TRBJ1-2; V: TRBV20-1; CDR3: SARVADRNYGHT
J: TRBJ2-5; V: TRBV4-3; CDR3: ANSQDSQGARETQY
J: TRBJ2-2; V: TRBV20-1; CDR3: SASGGTGFTGELF
J: TRBJ2-3; V: TRBV4-1; CDR3: ASSRIPWSITSTDTQY
J: TRBJ2-7; V: TRBV5-1; CDR3: ASSLPGVGVEQY
J: TRBJ2-5; V: TRBV7-9; CDR3: ASSLSAGTSKTQY
J: TRBJ1-2; V: TRBV7-2; CDR3: ASSPGRGGEGGYT
J: TRBJ2-1; V: TRBV30; CDR3: AWTLGTDRYNEQF